This TCR beta chain stems from a study of blood T cell repertoires in COVID-19. Whole-study context: The United States, Italy and Spain supplied acute and convalescent COVID-19 samples.

The V end was cut by 1 base, the J end by 2 bases, with 14 bases between. Germline loops: CDR1 LNHDA, CDR2 SQIVND (reference sequence). The CDR3 is 16 residues long. Using immunoSEQ multiplex PCR, the repertoire was profiled, and TCRdb retains in-frame clones only, with some absent. The sample yields fewer than 150,000 clones, approximately 89% seen once. This TCR came from an older woman with COVID-19, enrolled during active disease. The sequencing sample was made of peripheral blood. The chain combines TRBV19 with TRBJ2-5, with D perhaps matching TRBD2 (6 bases). Here the CDR3 DNA reads TGTGCCAGTAGTATAGGGGGGGAACAGGCTCAAGAGACCCAGTACTTC. Its protein product is CASSIGGEQAQETQYF.